Sequencing of this T cell receptor (beta chain) was carried out in a study of CD8 T cells in Susac syndrome. Sequencing targeted TCR beta in blood CD8+ and CD4+ T cells. RNA amounts of roughly 0.45 to 1 ug underwent reverse transcription with random hexamers. TCRdb reprocessed the immunoSEQ multiplex PCR reads with MiXCR, giving one entry per CDR3 protein. The sample records some 110,000 distinct CDR3 sequences, approximately 93% being singletons. In the case of this clonotype: Its antigen is currently unknown.

CDR3 length: 13 amino acids. Germline CDR1 SQVTM, CDR2 ANQGSEA. Trimming at V came to 2 bases and at J to 10 bases, leaving 8 bases not matched to a gene. The study's findings and limits: In total CD8+ repertoires, sixteen Susac-specific public clones were found, and CD8+ TEMRA repertoires had roughly 5.

This rearrangement joins TRBV29-1 to TRBJ2-1; 7 bases line up with TRBD2. The sequencing sample was made of CD8+ T cells from PBMCs. This sequence was found in a human donor with Susac syndrome. This CDR3 is CSVEPRGVGEQFF. DNA of the CDR3: TGCAGCGTTGAACCCCGGGGGGTAGGGGAGCAGTTCTTC.